Listed below are T cell receptor beta chains from one sample, sequenced in a study of CD8 T cells in ankylosing spondylitis. TCRdb processed the 5' RACE reads anew with MiXCR; each CDR3 protein has one entry. The data contain tens of thousands of distinct CDR3 sequences, about 5% of them seen just once; the ten biggest clones take up over 2%. Material: blood, either unsorted or a sorted T cell fraction (not recorded which). These receptor sequences come from a male donor with ankylosing spondylitis or in good health (not recorded which). Both conserved end residues are part of each CDR3. The D gene is left open where the match is weak. Size values are once, few and many counts, or a class for expanded clones, and some rows have none.

V: TRBV18
D: -
J: TRBJ1-1
size: many
DNA: TGTGCCAGCTCACCACCCTGGGGATCGGGAAACACTGAAGCTTTCTTT
CDR3: CASSPPWGSGNTEAFF

V: TRBV20-1
D: TRBD2
J: TRBJ2-1
size: -
DNA: TGCAGTGCCGAGACTAGCGGGGGGGCCGGTGAGCAGTTCTTC
CDR3: CSAETSGGAGEQFF

V: TRBV20-1
D: -
J: TRBJ2-1
size: many
DNA: TGCAGTGCTCCAGACAGGGACTACCTAAATGAGCAGTTCTTC
CDR3: CSAPDRDYLNEQFF

V: TRBV19
D: -
J: TRBJ1-1
size: many
DNA: TGTGCCAGTACCCTGGGTAACACTGAAGCTTTCTTT
CDR3: CASTLGNTEAFF

V: TRBV20-1
D: TRBD1
J: TRBJ2-5
size: many
DNA: TGCAGTGCTAGGGCCGGGACAGGGGATCGGACCCAGTACTTC
CDR3: CSARAGTGDRTQYF

V: TRBV3-1
D: TRBD2
J: TRBJ2-3
size: -
DNA: TGTGCCATCTGTCTATCCTGGACTAGCGGGGATCTTGTAGATACGCAGTATTTT
CDR3: CAICLSWTSGDLVDTQYF

V: TRBV5-5
D: -
J: TRBJ1-5
size: medium-sized
DNA: TGTGCCAGCAGCCTAGATAGCAATCAGCCCCAGCATTTT
CDR3: CASSLDSNQPQHF

V: TRBV5-1
D: TRBD1
J: TRBJ2-2
size: many
DNA: TGCGCCAGCAGCTCAGGGGGCGCAAACACCGGGGAGCTGTTTTTT
CDR3: CASSSGGANTGELFF

V: TRBV3-1
D: TRBD2
J: TRBJ2-1
size: many
DNA: TGTGCCAGCAGCCAAGTACTAGCGGTGCCTCCCTACAATGAGCAGTTCTTC
CDR3: CASSQVLAVPPYNEQFF

V: TRBV2
D: -
J: TRBJ2-1
size: many
DNA: TGTGCCAGCAGAACGGGGAGAGGAAACTACAATGAGCAGTTCTTC
CDR3: CASRTGRGNYNEQFF

V: TRBV20-1
D: -
J: TRBJ1-6
size: many
DNA: TGCAGTGCTAGAGGTCTCGCTGGGGGGAATTCACCCCTCCACTTT
CDR3: CSARGLAGGNSPLHF

V: TRBV11-1
D: -
J: TRBJ2-5
size: many
DNA: TGTGCCAGCAGCCGCGCCGGGAACAGAGAAGAGACCCAGTACTTC
CDR3: CASSRAGNREETQYF

V: TRBV7-2
D: -
J: TRBJ2-5
size: many
DNA: TGTGCCAGCAGCTTCATGGTTGAGACCCAGTACTTC
CDR3: CASSFMVETQYF

V: TRBV7-2
D: -
J: TRBJ2-1
size: many
DNA: TGTGCCAGCAGCTTAGCGGGGGGGCATTTCAATGAGCAGTTCTTC
CDR3: CASSLAGGHFNEQFF

V: TRBV5-1
D: TRBD1
J: TRBJ2-1
size: many
DNA: TGCGCCAGCTATTCCCAGGACAGGGTCAATGAGCAGTTCTTC
CDR3: CASYSQDRVNEQFF

V: TRBV24-1
D: -
J: TRBJ1-5
size: many
DNA: TGTGCCACCAGTGATTCGACGTTTGGGAAAAATCAGCCCCAGCATTTT
CDR3: CATSDSTFGKNQPQHF

V: TRBV5-1
D: -
J: TRBJ2-2
size: many
DNA: TGCGCCAGCAGCTTGGACCCTACCGGGGAGCTGTTTTTT
CDR3: CASSLDPTGELFF

V: TRBV5-6
D: -
J: TRBJ2-1
size: many
DNA: TGTGCCAGCAGCACTACAGGCGGGGCTTACAATGAGCAGTTCTTC
CDR3: CASSTTGGAYNEQFF

V: TRBV11-3
D: -
J: TRBJ2-3
size: many
DNA: TGTGCCACAGGGCGTGGGTCCACAGATACGCAGTATTTT
CDR3: CATGRGSTDTQYF

V: TRBV12-3/TRBV12-4
D: -
J: TRBJ1-2
size: many
DNA: TGTGCCAGCATCATGCAGGATTATGGCTACACCTTC
CDR3: CASIMQDYGYTF

V: TRBV11-2
D: -
J: TRBJ2-7
size: many
DNA: TGTGCCAGCAGCTTAGATGGCCTAGCGAGAACCGAGCAGTACTTC
CDR3: CASSLDGLARTEQYF

V: TRBV14
D: -
J: TRBJ1-1
size: many
DNA: TGTGCCAGCAGCCAACAGGGGTTTTTTGAAGCTTTCTTT
CDR3: CASSQQGFFEAFF

V: TRBV30
D: -
J: TRBJ2-4
size: many
DNA: TGTGCCTGGCAGTTAGCCAAAAACATTCAGTACTTC
CDR3: CAWQLAKNIQYF

V: TRBV7-2
D: -
J: TRBJ2-1
size: many
DNA: TGTGCCAGCAGCTTCAATCCCCCCGGCCCCTACAATGAGCAGTTCTTC
CDR3: CASSFNPPGPYNEQFF

V: TRBV4-3
D: -
J: TRBJ2-3
size: many
DNA: TGCGCCAGCAGCCAAGAATCCCTAAGCAGGGGGGCCGCAGATACGCAGTATTTT
CDR3: CASSQESLSRGAADTQYF

V: TRBV28
D: -
J: TRBJ2-6
size: few
DNA: TGTGCCAGCAGCCTGGTTGAGGGAGGCTCTGGGGCCAACGTCCTGACTTTC
CDR3: CASSLVEGGSGANVLTF

V: TRBV11-2
D: -
J: TRBJ1-5
size: few
DNA: TGTGCCAGCAGCTCCGGGGGATTTCAGCCCCAGCATTTT
CDR3: CASSSGGFQPQHF

V: TRBV12-3/TRBV12-4
D: -
J: TRBJ1-6
size: many
DNA: TGTGCCAGCACAGTTTCCGTGCAGGGAGGTTCACCCCTCCACTTT
CDR3: CASTVSVQGGSPLHF

V: TRBV7-2
D: -
J: TRBJ2-3
size: many
DNA: TGTGCCAGCAGCTTAGCGCTTGCGGGGACCACAGATACGCAGTATTTT
CDR3: CASSLALAGTTDTQYF

V: TRBV10-3
D: -
J: TRBJ2-7
size: many
DNA: TGTGCCATCAGTGACGTAGACGGGTCCTACGAGCAGTACTTC
CDR3: CAISDVDGSYEQYF

V: TRBV5-1
D: TRBD1
J: TRBJ1-6
size: many
DNA: TGCGCCAGCAGCCAGACAGGGAATAATTCACCCCTCCACTTT
CDR3: CASSQTGNNSPLHF

V: TRBV20-1
D: -
J: TRBJ2-3
size: -
DNA: TGCAGTTTCTGGGGCCGGGGAGGGGGCAGGGGAGATACGCAGTATTTT
CDR3: CSFWGRGGGRGDTQYF

V: TRBV5-6
D: -
J: TRBJ2-7
size: many
DNA: TGTGCCAGCAGCCAACGGCGGCAGGGGGGCTACGAGCAGTACTTC
CDR3: CASSQRRQGGYEQYF

V: TRBV2
D: TRBD2
J: TRBJ2-6
size: -
DNA: TGTGCCATCTGCCCCCCCTTGATAGCGGGGCTCTCTGGGGCCAACGTCCTGACTTTC
CDR3: CAICPPLIAGLSGANVLTF

V: TRBV3-1
D: TRBD2
J: TRBJ2-2
size: many
DNA: TGTGCCAGCAGCCGAACTAGCGGAAAAACAAACACCGGGGAGCTGTTTTTT
CDR3: CASSRTSGKTNTGELFF

V: TRBV28
D: TRBD1
J: TRBJ2-7
size: many
DNA: TGTGCCAGCACCCATTCCGGGACAGGACGCAACGAGCAGTACTTC
CDR3: CASTHSGTGRNEQYF

V: TRBV13
D: TRBD2
J: TRBJ2-1
size: many
DNA: TGTGCCAGCAGCTCGAGACTAGCGGGGTTGGGTGAGCAGTTCTTC
CDR3: CASSSRLAGLGEQFF

V: TRBV29-1
D: TRBD2
J: TRBJ2-5
size: -
DNA: TGCAGCGTTGCAAACGGGGGGGCCGCAGAGACCCAGTACTTC
CDR3: CSVANGGAAETQYF

V: TRBV11-2
D: TRBD2
J: TRBJ2-1
size: many
DNA: TGTGCCAGCACCCGGGACTATTACAATGAGCAGTTCTTC
CDR3: CASTRDYYNEQFF

V: TRBV2
D: -
J: TRBJ2-2
size: many
DNA: TGTGCCAGCAGTGGTGGGGCCGGGGAGCTGTTTTTT
CDR3: CASSGGAGELFF

V: TRBV28
D: TRBD1
J: TRBJ2-7
size: many
DNA: TGTGCCAGCAGTCGGGACAGGGCATACGAGCAGTACTTC
CDR3: CASSRDRAYEQYF

V: TRBV9
D: -
J: TRBJ1-1
size: -
DNA: TGTGCCAGCAGCCCTGGTTTCTCTGAAGCTTTCTTT
CDR3: CASSPGFSEAFF

V: TRBV12-3/TRBV12-4
D: -
J: TRBJ1-5
size: many
DNA: TGTGCCAGCAGTTTCGACAGCGGAGTAAGCAATCAGCCCCAGCATTTT
CDR3: CASSFDSGVSNQPQHF

V: TRBV5-1
D: TRBD2
J: TRBJ2-1
size: many
DNA: TGCGCCAGCAGCTCGGGGACTAGCGCAAATGAGCAGTTCTTC
CDR3: CASSSGTSANEQFF

V: TRBV11-3
D: -
J: TRBJ2-1
size: many
DNA: TGTGCCAGCAGCCTCAACAATGAGCAGTTCTTC
CDR3: CASSLNNEQFF

V: TRBV7-2
D: -
J: TRBJ2-1
size: many
DNA: TGTGCCAGCAGCCTCCTGATGGAAGAGCAGTTCTTC
CDR3: CASSLLMEEQFF

V: TRBV10-3
D: TRBD1
J: TRBJ2-3
size: many
DNA: TGTGCCATCAGTGAGTCCGTTTTACTGGGACAGAACACAGATACGCAGTATTTT
CDR3: CAISESVLLGQNTDTQYF

V: TRBV7-9
D: TRBD2
J: TRBJ2-1
size: few
DNA: TGTGCCAGCAGCTTAGGTGGACTAGCAGGGCAGTTCTTC
CDR3: CASSLGGLAGQFF

V: TRBV5-1
D: -
J: TRBJ2-3
size: many
DNA: TGCGCCAGCAGTCTATCAGATACGCAGTATTTT
CDR3: CASSLSDTQYF

V: TRBV18
D: -
J: TRBJ2-5
size: many
DNA: TGTGCCAGCTCACCAGCGGGGACAGTTCAAGAGACCCAGTACTTC
CDR3: CASSPAGTVQETQYF

V: TRBV29-1
D: -
J: TRBJ2-7
size: many
DNA: TGCAGCGTTGAAGAATTAAGAGACGAGCAGTACTTC
CDR3: CSVEELRDEQYF